This T cell receptor (beta chain) came from a study of T-cell reconstitution after alpha-beta-depleted transplantation in children. This clonotype came up a few times. The CDR3 totals 18 residues. Trimming cost V 4 bases and J 6 bases; bases outside gene matches: 19. The V gene's germline CDR1 is SGHRS and CDR2 YFSETQ. Unique molecular identifiers featured in how the TCRbeta library was prepared. Each CDR3 protein is one row after TCRdb ran MiXCR on the PCR reads. The sample includes about 480,000 distinct CDR3 sequences, roughly an eighth of them seen just once. The sequence came from a human donor who donated a stem cell graft to a child with combined immunodeficiency. The chain employs TRBV5-1 and TRBJ2-3; TRBD2 matches at 8 bases. Sample: PBMCs from the stem cell graft donor, taken from the stem cell graft. The CDR3 bases are TGCGCCAGCAGCGCTCACGCCCCAAACGGGGGGGCAGGGGATACGCAGTATTTT. As protein: CASSAHAPNGGAGDTQYF.